The TCR beta chain described here comes from a study of tumor and adjacent non-tumor tissue in lung cancer. Study-level information: Histology: eleven to twelve adenocarcinoma, a couple of squamous cell carcinoma, 1 small cell lung cancer.

As to this clonotype: Antigen unknown. The final CDR3 position lacks the conserved phenylalanine or tryptophan, pointing to a likely read error.

The CDR3 is 14 amino acids. Germline V lookup: CDR1 SGHAT, CDR2 FQNNGV. Trimming cost V 5 bases and J 7 bases; bases outside gene matches: 9. RNA was extracted from bulk tissue without any cell sorting. More than 3 cm separated this lung sample from the edge of the tumor. Study observations and caveats: TCR diversity was significantly greater in tumor than normal lung tissue.

The library came from three nested PCR rounds adapted from ARM-PCR protocols. TCRdb fed the multiplex PCR reads into MiXCR, producing one record per CDR3 protein. The data hold around 60,000 distinct CDR3 sequences, with about 61% observed a single time. This receptor was obtained from a man between 70 and 80 years old with non-small cell lung cancer. The sequenced sample consisted of distant non-tumor lung tissue. The chain uses TRBV11-2 and TRBJ1-2; TRBD1 matches at 8 bases. The CDR3 region has the DNA TGTGCCAGCAGCATTGACAGGGGACTAAGTGGCTACACCCTC. Translating gives CASSIDRGLSGYTL.